This T cell receptor (beta chain) was observed in a study of blood T cells in healthy people across ages. This CDR3 has 17 amino acids. With a J-beta primer mix and a sample-barcoded 5' primer, a second PCR ran about 6 to 11 cycles. TCRdb re-derived calls from the 5' RACE reads in MiXCR, one entry per CDR3 protein. The sample shows approximately 1.5 million distinct CDR3 sequences, 40% to 45% of them seen only once. This receptor was obtained from a woman under 30 in good health. The chain couples TRBV21-1 to TRBJ2-7; the DNA was not compared with TRBD2, the D call given in the table. TRBV21-1 is listed as a pseudogene. Sequenced input: blood. DNA for the CDR3: TGTGCCAGCAGCAAAGGGCCTGGTCAGGGAGGAGGCTACGAGCGGTACTTC. This codes for CASSKGPGQGGGYERYF.